These T cell receptor beta chains were read from a single sample in a study of a mutant IDH1 vaccine in newly diagnosed glioma. Profiled with immunoSEQ multiplex PCR; TCRdb holds only in-frame clones, not every one. This sample has 75,000 to 100,000 clones; over 75% occur once, and the top ten carry 4.5% to 5.5%. The specimen was PBMCs, collected from a glioma patient treated with radiotherapy, temozolomide or both. Receptor source: a man aged 35 to 55 with glioma. Some clones in this sample may be carry-over from other donors' samples. Both conserved end residues are part of each CDR3. D genes are given only for firm matches. Size values are once, few and many counts, or a class for expanded clones, and some rows have none.

V gene: TRBV29-1
J gene: TRBJ1-2
clone size: .
D gene: .
CDR3 protein: CSVEAGFPNYGYTF
CDR3 DNA: TGCAGCGTTGAGGCGGGATTCCCTAACTATGGCTACACCTTC

V gene: TRBV29-1
J gene: TRBJ2-1
clone size: .
D gene: .
CDR3 protein: CSVEGIRGISYNEQFF
CDR3 DNA: TGCAGCGTTGAAGGGATACGGGGGATCTCCTACAATGAGCAGTTCTTC

V gene: TRBV7-9
J gene: TRBJ1-1
clone size: once
D gene: .
CDR3 protein: CASSPTSRVGGTEAFF
CDR3 DNA: TGTGCCAGCAGCCCGACATCCAGGGTTGGAGGGACTGAAGCTTTCTTT

V gene: TRBV5-1
J gene: TRBJ2-7
clone size: .
D gene: .
CDR3 protein: CASRNDRRGYEQYF
CDR3 DNA: TGCGCCAGCAGGAACGACAGGAGGGGTTACGAGCAGTACTTC

V gene: TRBV6-1
J gene: TRBJ1-1
clone size: .
D gene: .
CDR3 protein: CASSAPGGTGSRAFF
CDR3 DNA: TGTGCCAGCAGTGCCCCGGGGGGGACGGGATCAAGGGCTTTCTTT

V gene: TRBV4-1
J gene: TRBJ2-7
clone size: .
D gene: .
CDR3 protein: CASSQSARSYEQYF
CDR3 DNA: TGCGCCAGCAGCCAATCGGCGCGTTCCTACGAGCAGTACTTC

V gene: TRBV27
J gene: TRBJ1-2
clone size: .
D gene: .
CDR3 protein: CASSPYGPGRVYGYTF
CDR3 DNA: TGTGCCAGCAGTCCATATGGTCCGGGGCGCGTCTATGGCTACACCTTC

V gene: TRBV30
J gene: TRBJ1-6
clone size: .
D gene: .
CDR3 protein: CAWNGQTNTPLHF
CDR3 DNA: TGTGCCTGGAATGGACAGACCAACACACCCCTCCACTTT

V gene: TRBV29-1
J gene: TRBJ1-5
clone size: once
D gene: .
CDR3 protein: CSLIRISGNQPQHF
CDR3 DNA: TGCAGCCTAATTAGGATATCGGGCAATCAGCCCCAGCATTTT

V gene: TRBV5-1
J gene: TRBJ1-2
clone size: .
D gene: TRBD1
CDR3 protein: CASSLGTGLFGYTF
CDR3 DNA: TGCGCCAGCAGCCTTGGGACAGGGTTGTTCGGCTACACCTTC

V gene: TRBV2
J gene: TRBJ1-1
clone size: .
D gene: TRBD1
CDR3 protein: CASSPQGFTEAFF
CDR3 DNA: TGTGCCAGCAGTCCACAGGGGTTCACTGAAGCTTTCTTT

V gene: TRBV7-9
J gene: TRBJ2-7
clone size: .
D gene: .
CDR3 protein: CASSLAGVSYEQYF
CDR3 DNA: TGTGCCAGCAGCTTAGCGGGCGTTTCCTACGAGCAGTACTTC

V gene: TRBV11-1
J gene: TRBJ1-2
clone size: .
D gene: .
CDR3 protein: CASSVASGSGTF
CDR3 DNA: .

V gene: TRBV9
J gene: TRBJ2-1
clone size: once
D gene: .
CDR3 protein: CASSVEIVDNEQFF
CDR3 DNA: TGTGCCAGCAGCGTAGAAATAGTAGACAATGAGCAGTTCTTC

V gene: TRBV30
J gene: TRBJ2-7
clone size: .
D gene: .
CDR3 protein: CAWSVPSVRYEQYF
CDR3 DNA: TGTGCCTGGAGTGTACCAAGTGTACGCTACGAGCAGTACTTC

V gene: TRBV5-1
J gene: TRBJ2-7
clone size: .
D gene: .
CDR3 protein: CASSLVVLPYEQYF
CDR3 DNA: TGCGCCAGCAGCTTGGTAGTGCTACCCTACGAGCAGTACTTC

V gene: TRBV6-1
J gene: TRBJ2-1
clone size: .
D gene: TRBD2
CDR3 protein: CASSSTSGVEQFF
CDR3 DNA: TGTGCCAGCAGTTCGACTAGCGGGGTTGAGCAGTTCTTC

V gene: TRBV2
J gene: TRBJ1-1
clone size: .
D gene: TRBD1
CDR3 protein: CASGGQPMNTEAFF
CDR3 DNA: TGTGCCAGCGGGGGACAGCCCATGAACACTGAAGCTTTCTTT

V gene: TRBV7-9
J gene: TRBJ1-1
clone size: .
D gene: .
CDR3 protein: CASSLGGGVEAFF
CDR3 DNA: TGTGCCAGCAGCTTAGGGGGCGGGGTGGAAGCTTTCTTT

V gene: TRBV10-1
J gene: TRBJ2-5
clone size: .
D gene: .
CDR3 protein: CASSDGALETQYF
CDR3 DNA: TGCGCCAGCAGTGATGGGGCGCTGGAGACCCAGTACTTC

V gene: TRBV6-5
J gene: TRBJ2-3
clone size: .
D gene: TRBD1
CDR3 protein: CASRDRGLSTDTQYF
CDR3 DNA: TGTGCCAGCAGAGACAGGGGGCTTAGCACAGATACGCAGTATTTT

V gene: TRBV14
J gene: TRBJ1-2
clone size: .
D gene: .
CDR3 protein: CASSQTDNYGYTF
CDR3 DNA: TGTGCCAGCAGCCAGACGGATAACTATGGCTACACCTTC

V gene: TRBV2
J gene: TRBJ1-6
clone size: .
D gene: .
CDR3 protein: CASSGLPPLHF
CDR3 DNA: TGTGCCAGCAGTGGGTTACCACCCCTCCACTTT

V gene: TRBV2
J gene: TRBJ1-2
clone size: .
D gene: .
CDR3 protein: CASSRGGYYGYTF
CDR3 DNA: TGTGCCAGCAGCCGAGGGGGGTACTATGGCTACACCTTC

V gene: TRBV29-1
J gene: TRBJ2-2
clone size: .
D gene: .
CDR3 protein: CSVDRANTGELFF
CDR3 DNA: TGCAGCGTTGACAGAGCGAACACCGGGGAGCTGTTTTTT

V gene: TRBV5-1
J gene: TRBJ2-7
clone size: .
D gene: TRBD2
CDR3 protein: CASSSAPQVAGPAEQYF
CDR3 DNA: TGCGCCAGCAGCTCCGCGCCGCAAGTAGCGGGCCCCGCCGAGCAGTACTTC

V gene: TRBV5-8
J gene: TRBJ2-7
clone size: .
D gene: .
CDR3 protein: CASTPWGSYEQYF
CDR3 DNA: TGTGCCAGCACACCTTGGGGGTCCTACGAGCAGTACTTC

V gene: TRBV2
J gene: TRBJ2-2
clone size: .
D gene: TRBD2
CDR3 protein: CASSDPAGVNTGELFF
CDR3 DNA: TGTGCCAGCAGTGACCCGGCGGGGGTGAACACCGGGGAGCTGTTTTTT

V gene: TRBV18
J gene: TRBJ1-2
clone size: .
D gene: .
CDR3 protein: CASSQTAIKDGYTF
CDR3 DNA: TGTGCCAGCTCACAGACAGCCATCAAAGATGGCTACACCTTC